This T cell receptor (beta chain) emerged from a study of response to subunit inactivated influenza vaccine (dated by TCRdb to 2017 to 2018). For the wider study: Deep quantitative T cell receptor repertoire profiling was used in the study to track responses to a trivalent subunit inactivated influenza vaccine.

This clonotype was picked up a small number of times. The specificity of this receptor is unknown. Base quality data are lacking; no much larger clone is found one base away. Results and caveats for the whole study, not just this receptor: It was suggested by the authors that each seasonal influenza vaccination may recruit only a limited number of new T cells.

From cysteine to phenylalanine, the CDR3 is 15 amino acids long. Kept here is only the CDR3 DNA, which spans 45 bases and is read in frame from base 1. Receptors were amplified or captured by RT-PCR. The run used an Illumina HiSeq 2500. Using fastp trimming at Q25 and MiXCR clonotype assembly, TCRdb reanalyzed the public sequencing data and kept in-frame beta chains. For every CDR3 protein sequence, its rows merge into one entry that carries the most common genes and DNA. This sample has hundreds of thousands of distinct CDR3 sequences in its table, and 21% of those were observed once. Roughly 10% of the sample belongs to the ten largest clones.

This chain is built from TRBV21-1 and TRBJ2-7; TRBD2 is the table's D call and was not checked against the DNA. TRBV21-1 is noted as a pseudogene. The input for sequencing was PBMCs from blood, taken about 20 months after vaccination. The origin of this receptor is a man between 50 and 75 years old who received an inactivated influenza vaccine. Donor details come from another sample of the same person, matched by shared clones. The bases read TGTGCCAGCAGCCCACAGACTAGCGGGAGGTACGAGCAGTACTTC. It encodes CASSPQTSGRYEQYF.